A selection of T cell receptor beta chains follows, all from one sample in a study of technical replicates of blood from a few donors. This table comes from immunoSEQ multiplex PCR, and its TCRdb copy is limited to in-frame clones, with some not included. This table has fewer than 100,000 clones, around 97% appearing once. Sequencing was performed on T cells isolated from PBMCs. Receptors were obtained from a human donor in good health. Both conserved end residues are part of each CDR3. The D gene is left open where the match is weak. The size of a clone is reported for some rows only, either as once, few or many, or as a class for expanded clones.

D	V	size	J	DNA	CDR3
.	TRBV13	.	TRBJ2-7	TGTGCCAGCAGCTTAGGCGCGGGGCCTCCCGAGCAGTACTTC	CASSLGAGPPEQYF
TRBD1	TRBV9	.	TRBJ1-3	TGTGCCAGCAGCCTAACAGGGGAACCTGGAAACACCATATATTTT	CASSLTGEPGNTIYF
.	TRBV5-6	.	TRBJ2-3	TGTGCCAGCAGCCCAATGGGCTACGCAGCTACAGATACGCAGTATTTT	CASSPMGYAATDTQYF
.	TRBV6-1	few	TRBJ1-5	TGTGCCAGCAGGGTGACAGAGGCTGGGCCCCAGCATTTT	CASRVTEAGPQHF
TRBD1	TRBV6-4	.	TRBJ2-1	TGTGCCGGACAGGGGAATAGCGGGTACTCCTACAATGAGCAGTTCTTC	CAGQGNSGYSYNEQFF
TRBD2	TRBV30	.	TRBJ2-7	TGTGCCTGGAGCTCCGGGGGGGGCTCAAACGAGCAGTACTTC	CAWSSGGGSNEQYF
.	TRBV15	.	TRBJ2-5	TGTGCCACCAGCAGCCCAGATAGCGGTATCCAAGAGACCCAGTACTTC	CATSSPDSGIQETQYF
.	TRBV28	.	TRBJ1-5	TGTGCCAGCAGCCATCCGACCAGGGGCAATCAGCCCCAGCATTTT	CASSHPTRGNQPQHF
.	TRBV30	.	TRBJ1-4	TGTGCCTGGAGTGCGGGTAGGGGGACTAATGAAAAACTGTTTTTT	CAWSAGRGTNEKLFF
TRBD2	TRBV9	.	TRBJ2-3	TGTGCCAGCAGCGGGGGGGGTTCTACAGATACGCAGTATTTT	CASSGGGSTDTQYF
.	TRBV18	.	TRBJ1-1	TGTGCCAGCTCCCTTTTCGAGAATGGGAACACTGAAGCTTTCTTT	CASSLFENGNTEAFF
TRBD2	TRBV28	.	TRBJ2-7	TGTGCCAGCAGTTTCTTCGGTAGCGGGATAGGCTACGAGCAGTACTTC	CASSFFGSGIGYEQYF
.	TRBV19	.	TRBJ2-1	TGTGCCAGTAGTCTTTACCGGGACACCAATGAGCAGTTCTTC	CASSLYRDTNEQFF
TRBD2	TRBV28	.	TRBJ2-1	TGTGCCAGCAGAGGGACTAGCGGGAGAAGGGGTGAGCAGTTCTTC	CASRGTSGRRGEQFF
.	TRBV28	.	TRBJ1-1	TGTGCCAGCAGCCTCAGGGAGGGGACTGAAGCTTTCTTT	CASSLREGTEAFF
.	TRBV19	.	TRBJ1-1	TGTGCCAGTAGTAAGGGCAGGGTTCTTACTGAAGCTTTCTTT	CASSKGRVLTEAFF
TRBD2	TRBV2	.	TRBJ2-1	TGTGCCAGCACCGGACTAGCGGGAACCAATGAGCAGTTCTTC	CASTGLAGTNEQFF
.	TRBV6-1	once	TRBJ1-5	TGTGCCAGCAGAGAGCAGGGGTCTCAGCCCCAGCATTTT	CASREQGSQPQHF
.	TRBV7-8	.	TRBJ2-1	TGTGCCAGCAGCTTAACGGGGGCCTACAATGAGCAGTTCTTC	CASSLTGAYNEQFF
TRBD2	TRBV9	.	TRBJ2-6	TGTGCCAGCAGCCAGGGCGGGGGTGGTGGGGCCAACGTCCTGACTTTC	CASSQGGGGGANVLTF
TRBD1	TRBV30	.	TRBJ1-5	TGTGCCTGGAGGGGGACAGTTTTCAATCAGCCCCAGCATTTT	CAWRGTVFNQPQHF
.	TRBV11-2	.	TRBJ1-4	TGTGCCAGCAGCTCCGTAGCACCAACTAATGAAAAACTGTTTTTT	CASSSVAPTNEKLFF
TRBD1	TRBV9	.	TRBJ1-1	TGTGCCAGCAGCAAGACAGGGTACACTGAAGCTTTCTTT	CASSKTGYTEAFF
TRBD2	TRBV29-1	.	TRBJ2-7	TGCAGCGTTCTCGGGGGTCAGACTAGCGGGTACTACGAGCAGTACTTC	CSVLGGQTSGYYEQYF
TRBD2	TRBV2	.	TRBJ2-3	TGTGCCAGCGGGCCTAGCGGTCCCACAGATACGCAGTATTTT	CASGPSGPTDTQYF
TRBD1	TRBV19	.	TRBJ2-7	TGTGCCAGTAGAATCGAAGGACAGGGGTTGGCCTACGAGCAGTACTTC	CASRIEGQGLAYEQYF
TRBD2	TRBV4-1	.	TRBJ2-5	TGCGCCAGCAGCCAGATATTAGCGGGGGAGACCCAGTACTTC	CASSQILAGETQYF
TRBD2	TRBV7-8	.	TRBJ2-1	TGTGCCAGCAGCTTAGACGTGTTGATTGCGGGAGGGAATGAGCAGTTCTTC	CASSLDVLIAGGNEQFF